Below, 2 T cell receptor beta chains from the same sample are listed, as sequenced in a study of PD-1 blockade in classical Hodgkin lymphoma. The method was immunoSEQ multiplex PCR; TCRdb's version includes in-frame clones alone and lacks a portion of them. The table includes some 18,000 clones, 82% detected once. Every patient relapsed after autologous stem cell transplantation, and brentuximab vedotin exposure varied. The specimen comprised peripheral blood mononuclear cells (PBMCs), sampled before the second cycle of nivolumab. These receptors were obtained from a human donor with classical Hodgkin lymphoma.

Comment on this clone: Other DNA sequences in this specimen translate into the identical CDR3. V is TRBV4-1 and J is TRBJ2-1, with TRBD1 identical over 7 bases. This CDR3 is 15 amino acids long. The V gene's germline CDR1 is MGHRA and CDR2 YSYEKL. V gave up 1 base and J gave up 16 bases; unmatched junction bases: 16. The CDR3: CASSQGTYLDGTEFF. CDR3 DNA sequence: TGCGCCAGCAGCCAAGGGACTTATCTGGATGGGACAGAATTCTTC.

The rearrangement joins TRBV15 to TRBJ2-2; 8 nucleotides line up with TRBD2. Losses at the gene ends were 1 base for V and 5 bases for J; bases not matched to a gene: 12. The CDR3 is 18 amino acids. CDR1 and CDR2 from the germline V gene are LNHNV and YYDKDF (reference sequence). CDR3 sequence reads: CATSRVILAGLLTGELFF. CDR3 DNA sequence: TGTGCCACCAGCAGAGTCATCCTAGCGGGTCTACTGACCGGGGAGCTGTTTTTT. Drawing the rest from reference TRBV15 and TRBJ2-2, the complete variable domain is DAMVIQNPRYQVTQFGKPVTLSCSQTLNHNVMYWYQQKSSQAPKLLFHYYDKDFNNEADTPDNFQSRRPNTSFCFLDIRSPGLGDTAMYLCATSRVILAGLLTGELFFGEGSRLTVL.